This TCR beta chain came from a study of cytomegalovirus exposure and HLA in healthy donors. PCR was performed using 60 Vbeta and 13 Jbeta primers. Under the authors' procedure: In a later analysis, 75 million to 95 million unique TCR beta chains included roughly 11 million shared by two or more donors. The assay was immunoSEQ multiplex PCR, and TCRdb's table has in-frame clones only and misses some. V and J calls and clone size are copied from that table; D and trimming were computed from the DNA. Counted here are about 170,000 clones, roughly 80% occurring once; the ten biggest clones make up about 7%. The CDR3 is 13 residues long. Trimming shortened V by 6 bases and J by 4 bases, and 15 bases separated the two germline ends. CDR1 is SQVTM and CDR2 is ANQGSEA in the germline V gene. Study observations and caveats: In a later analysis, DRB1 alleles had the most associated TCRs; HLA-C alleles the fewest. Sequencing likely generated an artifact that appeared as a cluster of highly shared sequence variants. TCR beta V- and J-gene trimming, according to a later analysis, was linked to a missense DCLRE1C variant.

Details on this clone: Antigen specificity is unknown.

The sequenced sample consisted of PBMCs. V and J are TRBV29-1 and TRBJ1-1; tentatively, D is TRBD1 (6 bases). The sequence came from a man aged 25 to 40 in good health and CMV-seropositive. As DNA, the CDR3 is TGCAGCGTCGAGGGGGTATTGATCACTGAAGCTTTCTTT. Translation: CSVEGVLITEAFF.